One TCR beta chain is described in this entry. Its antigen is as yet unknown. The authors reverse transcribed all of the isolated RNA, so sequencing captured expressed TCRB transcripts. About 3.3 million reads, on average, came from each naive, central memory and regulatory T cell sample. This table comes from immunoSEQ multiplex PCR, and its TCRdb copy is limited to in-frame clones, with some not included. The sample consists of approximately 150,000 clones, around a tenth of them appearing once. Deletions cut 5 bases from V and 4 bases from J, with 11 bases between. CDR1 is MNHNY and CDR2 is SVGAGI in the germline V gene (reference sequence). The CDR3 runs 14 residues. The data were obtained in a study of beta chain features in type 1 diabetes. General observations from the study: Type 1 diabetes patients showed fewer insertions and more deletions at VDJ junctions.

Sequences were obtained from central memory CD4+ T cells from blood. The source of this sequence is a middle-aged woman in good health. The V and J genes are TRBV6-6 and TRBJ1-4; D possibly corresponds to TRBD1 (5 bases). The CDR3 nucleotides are TGTGCCAGCAGTACAGGAGACCTTAATGAAAAACTGTTTTTT. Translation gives CASSTGDLNEKLFF.